The source of this T cell receptor (beta chain) is a study of blood T cell repertoires in COVID-19. Original handling: How many nucleated cells were present was estimated from reference gene primer amplification. The data were produced by immunoSEQ multiplex PCR, yet TCRdb's version contains in-frame clones alone and is incomplete. V, J and clone size were drawn from that table, and D and trimming were deduced from the DNA. Among 100,000 to 150,000 clones listed, roughly four fifths were seen once. CDR1 is SGHKS and CDR2 is YYEKEE in the germline V gene (reference sequence). The CDR3 totals 15 residues. V was clipped by 4 bases and J by 3 bases, with 17 bases between them.

The sample taken for sequencing was peripheral blood. This sequence was found in a man aged 35 to 55 with active or convalescent COVID-19. The J gene is TRBJ2-7, the V gene TRBV5-5; D perhaps matches TRBD1 (6 bases). The CDR3 nucleotides are TGTGCCAGCAGCGGCCTCGGCACAGGGAACTACGAGCAGTACTTC. It yields the protein CASSGLGTGNYEQYF.